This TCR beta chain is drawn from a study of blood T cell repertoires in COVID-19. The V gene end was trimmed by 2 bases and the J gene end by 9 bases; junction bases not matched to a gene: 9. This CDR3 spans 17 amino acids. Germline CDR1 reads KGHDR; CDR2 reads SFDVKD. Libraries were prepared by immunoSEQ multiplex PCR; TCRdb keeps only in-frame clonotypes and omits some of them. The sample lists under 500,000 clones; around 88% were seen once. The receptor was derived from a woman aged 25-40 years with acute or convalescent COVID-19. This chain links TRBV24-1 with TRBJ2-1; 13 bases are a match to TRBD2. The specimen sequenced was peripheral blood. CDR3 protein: CATSDSLGLAGRIEQFF. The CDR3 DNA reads TGTGCCACCAGTGATTCCCTGGGACTAGCGGGGAGAATTGAGCAGTTCTTC.